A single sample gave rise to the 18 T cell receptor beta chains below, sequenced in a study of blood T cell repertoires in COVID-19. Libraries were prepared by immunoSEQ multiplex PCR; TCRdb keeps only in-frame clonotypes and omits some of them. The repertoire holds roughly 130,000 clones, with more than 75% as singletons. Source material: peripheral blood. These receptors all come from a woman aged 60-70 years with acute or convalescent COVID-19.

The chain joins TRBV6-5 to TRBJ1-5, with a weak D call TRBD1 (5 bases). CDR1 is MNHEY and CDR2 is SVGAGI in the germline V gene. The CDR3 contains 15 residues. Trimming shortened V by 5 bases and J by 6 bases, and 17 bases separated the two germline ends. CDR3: CASSPIGDGGQPQHF. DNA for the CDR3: TGTGCCAGCAGTCCCATAGGGGATGGTGGTCAGCCCCAGCATTTT.

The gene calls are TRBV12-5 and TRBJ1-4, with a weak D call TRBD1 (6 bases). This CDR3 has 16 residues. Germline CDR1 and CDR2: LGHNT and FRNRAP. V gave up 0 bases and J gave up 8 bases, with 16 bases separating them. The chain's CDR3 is CASGLVLGGQLEKLFF. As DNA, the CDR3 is TGTGCTAGTGGTTTGGTACTGGGGGGGCAGTTGGAAAAACTGTTTTTT.

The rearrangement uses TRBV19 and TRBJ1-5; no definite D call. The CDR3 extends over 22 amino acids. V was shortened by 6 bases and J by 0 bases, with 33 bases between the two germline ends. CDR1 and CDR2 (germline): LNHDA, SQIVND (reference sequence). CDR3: CASRISARAVTEGANSNQPQHF. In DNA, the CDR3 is TGTGCCAGTAGAATATCGGCCCGGGCGGTAACCGAGGGAGCAAATAGCAATCAGCCCCAGCATTTT.

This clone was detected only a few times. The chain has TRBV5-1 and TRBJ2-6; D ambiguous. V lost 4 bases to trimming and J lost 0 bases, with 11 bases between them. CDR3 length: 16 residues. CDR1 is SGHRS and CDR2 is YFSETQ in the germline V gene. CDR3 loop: CASSVGLSSGANVLTF. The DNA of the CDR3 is TGCGCCAGCAGCGTGGGTCTTAGCTCTGGGGCCAACGTCCTGACTTTC. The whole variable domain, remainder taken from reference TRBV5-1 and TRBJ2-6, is KAGVTQTPRYLIKTRGQQVTLSCSPISGHRSVSWYQQTPGQGLQFLFEYFSETQRNKGNFPGRFSGRQFSNSRSEMNVSTLELGDSALYLCASSVGLSSGANVLTFGAGSRLTVL.

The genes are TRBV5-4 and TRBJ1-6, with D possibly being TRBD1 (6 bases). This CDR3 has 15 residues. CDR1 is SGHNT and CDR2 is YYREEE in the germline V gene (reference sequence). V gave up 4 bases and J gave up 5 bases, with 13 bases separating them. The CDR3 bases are TGTGCCAGCAGCCGTACCGGGACAAATAATTCACCCCTCCACTTT. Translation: CASSRTGTNNSPLHF.

CDR3 coding DNA: TGTGCCAGCAGCCAACGGACATCTCAGGAAAGGGAAAAACTGTTTTTT. It is translated as CASSQRTSQEREKLFF. This sequence joins TRBV3-1 (or the pseudogene TRBV3-2) and TRBJ1-4, with a possible D match to TRBD1 (5 bases). The germline V gene encodes CDR1 LGHDT and CDR2 YNNKEL (reference sequence). This CDR3 comprises 16 residues. Deletions cut 2 bases from V and 8 bases from J, with 18 bases between.

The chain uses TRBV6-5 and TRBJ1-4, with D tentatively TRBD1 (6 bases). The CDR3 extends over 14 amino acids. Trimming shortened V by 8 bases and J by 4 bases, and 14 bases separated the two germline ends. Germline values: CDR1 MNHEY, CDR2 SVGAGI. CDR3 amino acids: CASRGGQNNEKLFF. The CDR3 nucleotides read TGTGCCAGCCGGGGGGGGCAGAATAATGAAAAACTGTTTTTT.

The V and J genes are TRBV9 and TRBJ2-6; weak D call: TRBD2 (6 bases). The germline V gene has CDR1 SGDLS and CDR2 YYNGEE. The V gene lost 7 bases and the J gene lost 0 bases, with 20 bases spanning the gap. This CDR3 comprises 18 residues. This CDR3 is CASGGAAGILSGANVLTF. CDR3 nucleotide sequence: TGTGCCAGCGGTGGGGCGGCGGGAATTCTCTCTGGGGCCAACGTCCTGACTTTC.

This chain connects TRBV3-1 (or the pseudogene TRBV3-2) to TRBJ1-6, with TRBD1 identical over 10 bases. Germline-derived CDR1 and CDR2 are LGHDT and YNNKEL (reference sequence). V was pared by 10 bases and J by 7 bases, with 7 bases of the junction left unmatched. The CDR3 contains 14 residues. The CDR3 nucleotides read TGTGCCACCGGGACAGGGGCAGGAAATTCACCCCTCCACTTT. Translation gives CATGTGAGNSPLHF.

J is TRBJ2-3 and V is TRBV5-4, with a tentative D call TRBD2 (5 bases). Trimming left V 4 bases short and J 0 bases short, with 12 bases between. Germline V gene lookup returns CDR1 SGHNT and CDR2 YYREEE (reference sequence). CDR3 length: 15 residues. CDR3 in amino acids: CASSHTSASTDTQYF. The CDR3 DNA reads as TGTGCCAGCAGCCACACTAGTGCTAGCACAGATACGCAGTATTTT.

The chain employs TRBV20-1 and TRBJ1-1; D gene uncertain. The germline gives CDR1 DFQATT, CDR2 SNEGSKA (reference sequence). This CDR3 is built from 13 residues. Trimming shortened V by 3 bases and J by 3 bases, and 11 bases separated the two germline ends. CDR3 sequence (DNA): TGCAGTGCTAGTGACCCAGGCTACACTGAAGCTTTCTTT. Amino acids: CSASDPGYTEAFF.

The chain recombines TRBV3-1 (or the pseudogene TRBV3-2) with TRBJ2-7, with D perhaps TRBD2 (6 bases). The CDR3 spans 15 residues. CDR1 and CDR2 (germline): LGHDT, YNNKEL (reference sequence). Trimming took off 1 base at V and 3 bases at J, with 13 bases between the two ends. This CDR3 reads CASSQGAGSYYEQYV. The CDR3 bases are TGTGCCAGCAGCCAAGGAGCCGGGAGCTACTACGAGCAGTACGTC.

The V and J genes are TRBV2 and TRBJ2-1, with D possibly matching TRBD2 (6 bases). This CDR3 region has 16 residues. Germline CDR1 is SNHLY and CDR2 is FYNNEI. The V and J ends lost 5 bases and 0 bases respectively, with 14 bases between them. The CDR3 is CASSLSGTISYNEQFF. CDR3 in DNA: TGTGCCAGCAGTCTTAGCGGAACCATCTCCTACAATGAGCAGTTCTTC.

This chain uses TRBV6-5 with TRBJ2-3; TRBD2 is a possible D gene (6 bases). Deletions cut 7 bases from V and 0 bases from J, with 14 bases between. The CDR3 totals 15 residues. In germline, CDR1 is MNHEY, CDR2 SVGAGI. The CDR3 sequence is CASTWTTPSTDTQYF. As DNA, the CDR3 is TGTGCCAGCACCTGGACTACCCCAAGCACAGATACGCAGTATTTT.

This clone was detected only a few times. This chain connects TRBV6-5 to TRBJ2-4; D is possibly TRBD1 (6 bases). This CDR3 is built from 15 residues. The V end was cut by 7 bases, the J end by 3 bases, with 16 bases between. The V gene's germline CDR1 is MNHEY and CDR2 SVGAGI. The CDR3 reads CASITGSAVKNIQYF. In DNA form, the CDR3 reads TGTGCCAGCATTACAGGGTCTGCAGTCAAAAACATTCAGTACTTC.

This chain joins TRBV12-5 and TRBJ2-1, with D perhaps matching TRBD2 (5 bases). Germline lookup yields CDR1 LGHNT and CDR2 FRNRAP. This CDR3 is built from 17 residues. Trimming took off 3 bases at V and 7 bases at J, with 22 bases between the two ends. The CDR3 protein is CASGFQGWTRIRNEQFF. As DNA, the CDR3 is TGTGCTAGTGGTTTCCAAGGTTGGACTCGGATAAGGAATGAGCAGTTCTTC. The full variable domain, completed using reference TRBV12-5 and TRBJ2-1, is DARVTQTPRHKVTEMGQEVTMRCQPILGHNTVFWYRQTMMQGLELLAYFRNRAPLDDSGMPKDRFSAEMPDATLATLKIQPSEPRDSAVYFCASGFQGWTRIRNEQFFGPGTRLTVL.

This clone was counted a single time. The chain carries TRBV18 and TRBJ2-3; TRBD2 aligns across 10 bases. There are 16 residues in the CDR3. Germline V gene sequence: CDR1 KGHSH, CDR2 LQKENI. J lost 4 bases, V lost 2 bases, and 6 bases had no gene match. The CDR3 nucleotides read TGTGCCAGCTCACCAGGGGTAGCGGGAGGCCCAGATACGCAGTATTTT. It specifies CASSPGVAGGPDTQYF. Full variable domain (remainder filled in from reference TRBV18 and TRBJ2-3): NAGVMQNPRHLVRRRGQEARLRCSPMKGHSHVYWYRQLPEEGLKFMVYLQKENIIDESGMPKERFSAEFPKEGPSILRIQQVVRGDSAAYFCASSPGVAGGPDTQYFGPGTRLTVL.

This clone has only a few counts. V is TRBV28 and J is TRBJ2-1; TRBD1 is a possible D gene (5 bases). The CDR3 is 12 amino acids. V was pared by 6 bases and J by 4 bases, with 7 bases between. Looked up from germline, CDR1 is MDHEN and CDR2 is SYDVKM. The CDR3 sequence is CASSYRYNEQFF. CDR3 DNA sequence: TGTGCCAGCAGCTACAGGTACAATGAGCAGTTCTTC.